This T cell receptor beta chain was sequenced during a study of T cells in Graves' hyperthyroidism and ophthalmopathy. At least ten counts were recorded for this clonotype. The CDR3 regions of TCR beta were amplified from RNA transcripts. First-round RT-PCR targeting the TCR CDR3 was performed with the HTBI primer set. TCRdb ran MiXCR on the multiplex PCR reads and lists one entry per CDR3 protein. Of fewer than 750,000 distinct CDR3 sequences in the sample, about 14% were seen once. The source material was blood. The TCR sequence derives from a woman between 45 and 60 years old with Graves' ophthalmopathy.

CDR3: CASGVVGGYNEQFF. The CDR3 DNA follows: TGTGCCAGCGGAGTCGTGGGAGGATACAATGAGCAGTTCTTC. The chain employs TRBV28 and TRBJ2-1; tentatively, D is TRBD2 (6 bases). The CDR3 contains 14 residues. V lost 8 bases and J lost 4, with 15 bases in between. Germline values: CDR1 MDHEN, CDR2 SYDVKM.